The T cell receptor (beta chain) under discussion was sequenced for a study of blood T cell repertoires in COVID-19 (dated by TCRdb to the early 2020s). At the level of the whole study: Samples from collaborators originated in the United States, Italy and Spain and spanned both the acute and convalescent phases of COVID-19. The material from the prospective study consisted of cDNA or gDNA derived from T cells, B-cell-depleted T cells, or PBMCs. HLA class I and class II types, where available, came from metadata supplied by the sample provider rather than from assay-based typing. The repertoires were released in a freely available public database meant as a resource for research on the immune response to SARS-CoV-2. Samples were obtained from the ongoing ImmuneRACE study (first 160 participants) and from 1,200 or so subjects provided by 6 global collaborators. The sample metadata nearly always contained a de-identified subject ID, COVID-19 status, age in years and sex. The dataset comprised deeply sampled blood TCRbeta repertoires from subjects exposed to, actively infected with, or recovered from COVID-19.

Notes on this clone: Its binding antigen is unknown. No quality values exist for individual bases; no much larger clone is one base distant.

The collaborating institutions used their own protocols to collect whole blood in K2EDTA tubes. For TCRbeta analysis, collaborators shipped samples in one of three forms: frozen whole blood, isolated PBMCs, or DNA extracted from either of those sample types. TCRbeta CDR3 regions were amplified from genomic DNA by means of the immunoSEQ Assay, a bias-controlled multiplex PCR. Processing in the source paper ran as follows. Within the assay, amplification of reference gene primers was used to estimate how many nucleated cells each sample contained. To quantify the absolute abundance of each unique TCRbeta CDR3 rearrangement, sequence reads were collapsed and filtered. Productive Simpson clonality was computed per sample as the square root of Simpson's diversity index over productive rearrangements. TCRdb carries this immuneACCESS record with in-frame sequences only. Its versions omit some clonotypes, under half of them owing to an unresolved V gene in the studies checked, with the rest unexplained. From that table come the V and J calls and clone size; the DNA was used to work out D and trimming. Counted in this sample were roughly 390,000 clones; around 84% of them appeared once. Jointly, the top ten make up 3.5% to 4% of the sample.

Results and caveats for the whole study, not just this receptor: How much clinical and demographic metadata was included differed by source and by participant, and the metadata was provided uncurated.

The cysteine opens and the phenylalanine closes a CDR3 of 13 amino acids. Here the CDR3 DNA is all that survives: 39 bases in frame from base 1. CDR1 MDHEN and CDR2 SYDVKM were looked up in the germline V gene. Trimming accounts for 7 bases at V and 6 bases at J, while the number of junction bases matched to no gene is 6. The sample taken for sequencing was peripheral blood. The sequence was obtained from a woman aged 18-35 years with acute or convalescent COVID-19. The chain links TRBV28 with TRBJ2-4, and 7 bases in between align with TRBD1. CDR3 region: CASNPDRPNIQYF. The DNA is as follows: TGTGCCAGCAACCCGGACAGGCCAAACATTCAGTACTTC.